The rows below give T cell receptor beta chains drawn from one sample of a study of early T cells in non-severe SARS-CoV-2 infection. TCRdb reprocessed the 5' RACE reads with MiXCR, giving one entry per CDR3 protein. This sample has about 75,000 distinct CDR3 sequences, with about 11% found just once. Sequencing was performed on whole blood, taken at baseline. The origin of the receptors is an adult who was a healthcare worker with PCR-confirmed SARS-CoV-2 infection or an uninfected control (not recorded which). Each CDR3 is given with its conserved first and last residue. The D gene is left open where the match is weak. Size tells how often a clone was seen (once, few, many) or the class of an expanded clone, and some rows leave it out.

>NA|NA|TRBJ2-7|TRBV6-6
TGTGCCAGCAGTTCCGGATACTATAGCTCCTACGAGCAGTACTTC
CASSSGYYSSYEQYF
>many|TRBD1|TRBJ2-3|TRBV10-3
TGTGCCATCTTACAGGGGGAAGGAGATACGCAGTATTTT
CAILQGEGDTQYF
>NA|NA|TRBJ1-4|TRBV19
TGTGCCAGTATGGGGTGGTTACCACCTGATCCTGGTGAAAAACTGTTTTTT
CASMGWLPPDPGEKLFF
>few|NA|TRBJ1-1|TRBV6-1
TGTGCCAGCAGTGTAGGGGAAACTGAAGCTTTCTTT
CASSVGETEAFF
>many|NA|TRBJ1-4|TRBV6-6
TGTGCCAGCAAAGGATCGACTAATGAAAAACTGTTTTTT
CASKGSTNEKLFF
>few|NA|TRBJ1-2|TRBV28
TGTGCCAGCAGTTTAGGCGGGGGGCGCCTCTACGGCTACACCTTC
CASSLGGGRLYGYTF
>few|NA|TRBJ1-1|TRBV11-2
TGTGCCAGCAGCTTAGCGGTCCCAATAGGACTTACGAACACTGAAGCTTTCTTT
CASSLAVPIGLTNTEAFF
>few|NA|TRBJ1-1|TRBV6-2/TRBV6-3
TGTGCCAGCAGTGACACAGTGAACACTGAAGCTTTCTTT
CASSDTVNTEAFF
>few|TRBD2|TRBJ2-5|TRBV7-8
TGTGCCAGCAGCTCCCGGGGACTAGCTGGGGAGACCCAGTACTTC
CASSSRGLAGETQYF
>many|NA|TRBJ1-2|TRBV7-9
TGTGCCAGCAGCTCAAAGACAGACTATGGCTACACCTTC
CASSSKTDYGYTF
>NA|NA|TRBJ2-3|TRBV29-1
TGCAGCGTTGGATTATCTAGCACAGATACGCAGTATTTT
CSVGLSSTDTQYF
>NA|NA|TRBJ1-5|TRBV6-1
TGTGCCAGCACCCGGGAATGGAATCAGCCCCAGCATTTT
CASTREWNQPQHF
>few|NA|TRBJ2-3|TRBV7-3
TGTGCCAGCAGCTTAGAGGCGGCTGCACAAAATACGCAGTATTTT
CASSLEAAAQNTQYF
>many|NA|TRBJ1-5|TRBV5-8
TGTGCCAGCAGCCCCGCCCGTAGCAATCAGCCCCAGCATTTT
CASSPARSNQPQHF
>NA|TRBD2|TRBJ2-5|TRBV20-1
TGCAGTGCTAGAGGGGCTAGCGGGGGGTATCAAGAGACCCAGTACTTC
CSARGASGGYQETQYF
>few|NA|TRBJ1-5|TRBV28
TGTGCCAGCAGCCCCACCGCTGGGGGTCAGCCCCAGCATTTT
CASSPTAGGQPQHF
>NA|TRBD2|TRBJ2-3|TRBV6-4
TGTGCCAGCAGTTTTCGGGCGGGGGAGACAGATACGCAGTATTTT
CASSFRAGETDTQYF
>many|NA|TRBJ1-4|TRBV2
TGTGCCACCCTCCCCCTCCCAACTAATGAAAAACTGTTTTTT
CATLPLPTNEKLFF
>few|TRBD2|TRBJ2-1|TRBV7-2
TGTGCCAGCAGCTTGGGACTAGGAAACTACAATGAGCAGTTCTTC
CASSLGLGNYNEQFF
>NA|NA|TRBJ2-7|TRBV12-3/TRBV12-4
TGTGCCAGCAGTTTGCGTGGTCCGGGCGAGCAGTACTTC
CASSLRGPGEQYF
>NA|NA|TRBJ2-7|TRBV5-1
TGCGCCAGCAGCTTGGCGGGACACTCCTACGAGCAGTACTTC
CASSLAGHSYEQYF
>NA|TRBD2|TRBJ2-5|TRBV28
TGTGCCAGCAACTCTGGGGGGGGAAGAGAGACCCAGTACTTC
CASNSGGGRETQYF
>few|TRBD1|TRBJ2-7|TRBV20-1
TGCAGTGCTAGTGGGACAGGGAACTACGAGCAGTACTTC
CSASGTGNYEQYF
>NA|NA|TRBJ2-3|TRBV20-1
TGCAGTGCTAGAGTTGAACGCCTCGGCACAGATACGCAGTATTTT
CSARVERLGTDTQYF
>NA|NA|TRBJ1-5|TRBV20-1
TGCAGTGCTAGAGATCTTAAGGGCTTAGAGCCCCAGCATTTT
CSARDLKGLEPQHF
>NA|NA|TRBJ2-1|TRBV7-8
TGTGCCAGCAGCTTAGGCCCAAACGGCTACAATGAGCAGTTCTTC
CASSLGPNGYNEQFF
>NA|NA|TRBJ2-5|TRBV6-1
TGTGCCAGCAGTGAATGGGGCGGGGTCCAAGAGACCCAGTACTTC
CASSEWGGVQETQYF
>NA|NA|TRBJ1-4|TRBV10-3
TGTGCCATCAGTGAGACCCTTGTAGGGAGACTGTTTTTT
CAISETLVGRLFF
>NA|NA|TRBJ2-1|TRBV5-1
TGCGCCAGCAGACTGGGGCTCAATGAGCAGTTCTTC
CASRLGLNEQFF
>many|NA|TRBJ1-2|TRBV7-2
TGTGCCAGCACAAAATCGGGACAATTCTATGGCTACACCTTC
CASTKSGQFYGYTF
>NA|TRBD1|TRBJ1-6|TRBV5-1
TGCGCCAGCAGCCCGGGGACAGGGAGCTCCTATAATTCACCCCTCCACTTT
CASSPGTGSSYNSPLHF
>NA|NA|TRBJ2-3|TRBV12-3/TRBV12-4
TGTGCCAGCAGCCTTAGGGGAGTACAGGGATCTAATACGCAGTATTTT
CASSLRGVQGSNTQYF
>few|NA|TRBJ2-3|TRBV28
TGTGCCAGCAGTTTCCGTCGAAGCGGATACACAGATACGCAGTATTTT
CASSFRRSGYTDTQYF
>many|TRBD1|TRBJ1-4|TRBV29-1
TGCAGCTGCCGGGACAGCGATGAAAAACTGTTTTTT
CSCRDSDEKLFF
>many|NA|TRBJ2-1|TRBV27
TGTGCCAGCAGTTCCCCCGGGATAGGTCATTATGAGCAGTTCTTC
CASSSPGIGHYEQFF
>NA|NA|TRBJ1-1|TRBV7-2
TGTGCCAGCAGCTTAAGGGGGGAAGGCACTGAAGCTTTCTTT
CASSLRGEGTEAFF
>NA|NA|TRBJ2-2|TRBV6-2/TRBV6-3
TGTGCCAGCATGGCCGTTCGCGCGAACACCGGGGAGCTGTTTTTT
CASMAVRANTGELFF
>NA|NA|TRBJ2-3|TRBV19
TGTGCCAGTAATCGGCGTGCAGGCCGCATAGATACGCAGTATTTT
CASNRRAGRIDTQYF
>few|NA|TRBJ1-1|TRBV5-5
TGTGCCAGCAGCTTCGGGTTATGGCAAAACACTGAAGCTTTCTTT
CASSFGLWQNTEAFF
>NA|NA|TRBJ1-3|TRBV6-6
TGTGCCAGCAGTTACGGAGACACCATATATTTT
CASSYGDTIYF
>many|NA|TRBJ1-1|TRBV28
TGTGCCAGCAGTTCACAAGTGAGGAGCCCTGATGAAGCTTTCTTT
CASSSQVRSPDEAFF
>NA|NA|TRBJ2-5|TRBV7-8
TGTGCCAGCAGCTCGGACCGACCCCCCGGGGCCCAGTACTTC
CASSSDRPPGAQYF
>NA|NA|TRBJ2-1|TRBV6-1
TGTGCCAGCACCCACGCCTTCGACCGGGAGCAGTTCTTC
CASTHAFDREQFF
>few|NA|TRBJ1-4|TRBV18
TGTGCCAGCTCACCAATAAAGGGAACCGCAACTAATGAAAAACTGTTTTTT
CASSPIKGTATNEKLFF
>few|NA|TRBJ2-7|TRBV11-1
TGTGCCAGCAGCTTAACTAGCTCCAACTACGAGCAGTACTTC
CASSLTSSNYEQYF
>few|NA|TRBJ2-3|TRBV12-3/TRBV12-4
TGTGCCAGCAGTGCCCCCCGGATAGCGGTTAGCACAGATACGCAGTATTTT
CASSAPRIAVSTDTQYF
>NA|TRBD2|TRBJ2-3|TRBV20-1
TGCAGGGCAAGAAGGAGCGGGGGGCCATCTATAGGCACAGATACGCAGTATTTT
CRARRSGGPSIGTDTQYF
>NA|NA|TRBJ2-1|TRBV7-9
TGTGCCAGCAGCTTAGCAACAGGGCGCGATGAGCAGTTCTTC
CASSLATGRDEQFF
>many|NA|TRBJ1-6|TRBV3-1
TGTGCCAGCAGCCCTGACAGCCTAGGGGGGTATAATTCACCCCTCCACTTT
CASSPDSLGGYNSPLHF